The next 10 T cell receptor beta chains were all read from a single sample in a study of blood T cells in healthy people across ages (dated by TCRdb to 2015 to 2017). Libraries were prepared through 5' RACE. Sequencing relied on an Illumina HiSeq 2500. A second PCR of roughly 6 to 11 cycles was run with a J-beta primer mix and a sample-barcoded 5' primer. TCRdb applied fastp at Q25 and MiXCR to the public reads, then kept only in-frame beta chains. Duplicate CDR3 protein sequences are folded into a single record with the most common DNA and genes. Within this sample are about 680,000 distinct CDR3 sequences, with around 49% of them counted one time only. About a third of the sample comes from the top ten. Sequencing was carried out using blood. The receptors were sampled from a woman aged 60-75 years in good health.

The rearrangement links TRBV7-2 to TRBJ2-7; possibly TRBD1 for D (5 bases). There are 14 residues in the CDR3. Per germline, CDR1 SGHTA and CDR2 FQGNSA. Trimming removed 2 bases from V and 5 bases from J, with 13 bases in between. CDR3 loop: CASSLRRAIDEQYF. CDR3 coding DNA: TGTGCCAGCAGCTTACGCAGGGCGATCGACGAGCAGTACTTC.

J is TRBJ2-7 and V is TRBV4-2, with a weak D call TRBD2 (5 bases). Trimming stripped 3 bases from V and 0 bases from J, with 12 bases between. This CDR3 contains 15 residues. The germline CDR1 and CDR2 sequences are LGHNA and YNFKEQ. CDR3 coding DNA: TGTGCCAGCAGCCAGGCGGGCGCCAGCTCCTACGAGCAGTACTTC. Translation gives CASSQAGASSYEQYF.

This clonotype was seen repeatedly, ten times or more. J is TRBJ2-6 and V is TRBV6-2 or TRBV6-3, with TRBD2 identical over 12 bases. The J segment lost 3 bases and the V segment lost 7 bases, leaving 4 bases of the junction unmatched. The CDR3 consists of 16 residues. Germline lookup yields CDR1 MNHEY and CDR2 SVGEGT. Here the CDR3 reads CASTLAGGFGANVLTF. CDR3 nucleotides: TGTGCCAGCACCCTAGCGGGAGGGTTTGGGGCCAACGTCCTGACTTTC.

Only a few counts were recorded for this clonotype. The chain carries TRBV28 and TRBJ2-7, with D tentatively TRBD1 (6 bases). Germline V gene sequence: CDR1 MDHEN, CDR2 SYDVKM. V shed 4 bases and J shed 3 bases, with 16 bases lying between them. The CDR3 covers 15 residues. The CDR3 loop is CASSSGTRIFYEQYF. The CDR3, as DNA: TGTGCCAGCAGTTCCGGGACAAGGATTTTCTACGAGCAGTACTTC.

About this clonotype: This may be a read error, as it is one base from a much larger clone. The rearrangement joins TRBV7-2 to TRBJ1-1; 7 bases fit TRBD1. This CDR3 is built from 13 residues. V shed 0 bases, J shed 5 bases, and the junction held 0 bases outside the gene matches. Per the germline V gene, CDR1 is SGHTA and CDR2 is FQGNSA. CDR3 in amino acids: CASSLAQGTEAFF. The CDR3 DNA follows: TGTGCCAGCAGCTTAGCACAGGGGACTGAAGCTTTCTTT.

J is TRBJ2-7 and V is TRBV6-5, with a tentative D call TRBD1 (6 bases). Germline-derived CDR1 and CDR2 are MNHEY and SVGAGI. CDR3 length: 12 residues. The V gene lost 0 bases and the J gene lost 10 bases, with 10 bases spanning the gap. The CDR3 DNA reads as TGTGCCAGCAGTTACTCGACAGGTCCTCAGTACTTC. Amino acids: CASSYSTGPQYF.

V is TRBV20-1 and J is TRBJ1-5; D may be TRBD1 (6 bases). Between the trimmed V and J ends, which lost 6 bases and 3 bases, there was a span of 18 bases. Germline CDR1 is DFQATT and CDR2 is SNEGSKA (reference sequence). This CDR3 comprises 15 residues. The CDR3 here is CSARGGTGINQPQHF. DNA for the CDR3: TGCAGTGCGAGGGGGGGTACAGGTATCAATCAGCCCCAGCATTTT.

This chain connects TRBV11-2 to TRBJ2-7; 8 nucleotides agree with TRBD2. The CDR3 spans 16 residues. CDR1 is SGHAT, CDR2 FQNNGV, per germline. V lost 5 bases, J lost 1 base, and 10 bases stayed unmatched. This CDR3 reads CASSPDPTSGSYEQYF. CDR3 DNA: TGTGCCAGCAGCCCAGATCCTACTAGCGGATCCTACGAGCAGTACTTC.

This chain links TRBV12-3 or TRBV12-4 with TRBJ1-1; 9 bases line up with TRBD1. J lost 5 bases, V lost 5 bases, and 9 bases had no gene match. The CDR3 is 15 residues long. The chain's CDR3 is CASSTRTGVLTEAFF. Written as DNA, the CDR3 is TGTGCCAGCAGTACTAGGACAGGGGTTCTTACTGAAGCTTTCTTT.

At least ten counts were recorded for this clonotype. The chain carries TRBV7-2 and TRBJ2-7; TRBD1 matches at 7 bases. CDR3 length equals 15 residues. Germline CDR1 reads SGHTA; CDR2 reads FQGNSA. With V trimmed by 1 base and J by 4 bases, 7 bases remained unmatched. CDR3 coding DNA: TGTGCCAGCAGCTTAGATTATACAGGGGCATACGAGCAGTACTTC. This translates into CASSLDYTGAYEQYF.